The 12 T cell receptor beta chains below all came from one sample that was sequenced in a study of CD8+CD57+ T cells in acquired aplastic anemia. Template material for TCR beta VDJ and CDR3 profiling consisted of genomic DNA. Each CDR3 protein gets one entry after TCRdb re-called the reads with MiXCR. The data contain around 150,000 distinct CDR3 sequences, roughly 48% of them singletons. Sample: sorted CD4+, CD8+, or CD8+CD57+ T cells (not recorded which) from PBMCs. The receptors originated from a human donor in good health.

This rearrangement joins TRBV5-5 to TRBJ1-3, with D possibly being TRBD1 (5 bases). Trimming removed 4 bases from V and 4 bases from J, with 15 bases in between. Germline V CDR1 and CDR2: SGHKS, YYEKEE (reference sequence). This CDR3 has 15 amino acids. CDR3 nucleotide sequence: TGTGCCAGCAGCCTAAGGAGGGGTCAAGGAAACACCATATATTTT. It encodes CASSLRRGQGNTIYF.

About this clonotype: This could be a read error, since a much larger clone is one nucleotide away. The chain combines TRBV20-1 with TRBJ2-1, with 16 bases fitting TRBD2. The CDR3 totals 12 residues. Germline lookup yields CDR1 DFQATT and CDR2 SNEGSKA (reference sequence). The CDR3: CSATGLAGGQLF. The CDR3 DNA reads as TGCAGTGCTACGGGACTAGCGGGGGGGCAGCTCTTC.

This clonotype was seen a single time. This chain links TRBV18 with TRBJ1-3; weak D call: TRBD1 (6 bases). V was trimmed by 1 base and J by 6 bases, leaving 16 bases between them. The CDR3 is made up of 16 amino acids. The germline gives CDR1 KGHSH, CDR2 LQKENI. The CDR3 DNA reads as TGTGCCAGCTCACCACGGAACAGGGTGTTTGAAAACACCATATATTTT. The encoded protein is CASSPRNRVFENTIYF.

This clonotype was seen repeatedly, ten times or more. The chain carries TRBV5-1 and TRBJ1-3; D remains ambiguous. The CDR3 totals 11 residues. The V end lost 4 bases, the J end lost 6 bases, and 5 bases lay between the germline ends. Germline CDR1 and CDR2: SGHRS and YFSETQ. The CDR3 loop is CASSAENTIYF. In nucleotides, the CDR3 is TGCGCCAGCAGCGCCGAAAACACCATATATTTT. Complete variable domain (other parts from reference TRBV5-1 and TRBJ1-3): KAGVTQTPRYLIKTRGQQVTLSCSPISGHRSVSWYQQTPGQGLQFLFEYFSETQRNKGNFPGRFSGRQFSNSRSEMNVSTLELGDSALYLCASSAENTIYFGEGSWLTVV.

CDR3 in DNA: TGTGCCAGCAGCCCTACAGGGCGAATCGCGTGGACCCAGTACTTC. Translation: CASSPTGRIAWTQYF. The chain has TRBV5-6 and TRBJ2-5, with D perhaps TRBD1 (6 bases). The CDR3 is 15 residues long. V was clipped by 4 bases and J by 7 bases, with 20 bases between them. The germline CDR1 and CDR2 sequences are SGHDT and YYEEEE.

The chain uses TRBV5-1 and TRBJ2-3; TRBD2 might be the D (5 bases). V gave up 0 bases and J gave up 6 bases, with 8 bases separating them. Germline CDR1 is SGHRS and CDR2 is YFSETQ. The CDR3 is 13 residues long. DNA for the CDR3: TGCGCCAGCAGCTTGGTATCGGGGGATACGCAGTATTTT. Its protein product is CASSLVSGDTQYF.

Ten or more counts support this clonotype. The chain joins TRBV6-1 to TRBJ1-6; 7 positions match TRBD1. Germline CDR1 and CDR2: MNHNS and SASEGT. V was clipped by 5 bases and J by 0 bases; unmatched bases: 4. The CDR3 extends over 16 amino acids. This CDR3 reads CASSPGQSSYNSPLHF. The CDR3 DNA follows: TGTGCCAGCAGTCCGGGACAGAGCTCCTATAATTCACCCCTCCACTTT.

This clonotype was found once. This may be a read error: a much more frequent sequence differs by one nucleotide. The final CDR3 position lacks the conserved phenylalanine or tryptophan, pointing to a likely read error. The V and J genes are TRBV6-5 and TRBJ2-7, with 11 bases matching TRBD2. V lost 3 bases and J lost 3; bases outside the gene matches: 4. The CDR3 runs to 15 residues. CDR1 is MNHEY and CDR2 is SVGAGI in the germline V gene. The CDR3 nucleotides are TGTGCCAGCAGTTATGGGGGACTAGCGGACTACGAGCAGTACTCC. Residues: CASSYGGLADYEQYS.

This chain connects TRBV6-7 to TRBJ1-6; 9 bases fit TRBD1. TRBV6-7 is identified as an open reading frame with a role that is uncertain. Trimming took 11 bases from V and 4 from J; bases not matched to a gene: 9. The CDR3 has 15 amino acids. CDR3 coding DNA: TGTGCCGGTTCCCGGGACAGGGATTATAATTCACCCCTCCACTTT. Its translation: CAGSRDRDYNSPLHF.

The V gene is TRBV15, the J gene TRBJ2-3, with TRBD2 matching 10 bases. After removal of 1 base from V and 0 bases from J, the junction contained 4 bases not matched to a gene. There are 17 residues in the CDR3. Germline CDR1 is LNHNV and CDR2 is YYDKDF (reference sequence). The CDR3 DNA reads as TGTGCCACCAGCAGAGTTAGACTAGCGGGTAGCACAGATACGCAGTATTTT. Translating it yields CATSRVRLAGSTDTQYF.

V gene TRBV9 combines with J gene TRBJ2-7, with a tentative D call TRBD2 (5 bases). The CDR3 has 14 amino acids. CDR1 SGDLS and CDR2 YYNGEE come from the germline V gene. Trimming cost V 0 bases and J 4 bases, with 11 bases left between them. CDR3 sequence: CASSVGAEEYEQYF. The CDR3 bases are TGTGCCAGCAGCGTAGGAGCGGAGGAATACGAGCAGTACTTC.

At least ten counts were recorded for this clonotype. The V gene is TRBV7-9, the J gene TRBJ1-2, with 7 bases aligning to TRBD1. The CDR3 loop spans 12 amino acids. The V segment lost 9 bases and the J segment 5 bases; nucleotides outside the gene matches: 6. Germline V gene data show CDR1 as SEHNR and CDR2 as FQNEAQ (reference sequence). CDR3 residues: CASGDSSYGYTF. The DNA of the CDR3 is TGTGCCAGTGGGGACAGTAGTTATGGCTACACCTTC.